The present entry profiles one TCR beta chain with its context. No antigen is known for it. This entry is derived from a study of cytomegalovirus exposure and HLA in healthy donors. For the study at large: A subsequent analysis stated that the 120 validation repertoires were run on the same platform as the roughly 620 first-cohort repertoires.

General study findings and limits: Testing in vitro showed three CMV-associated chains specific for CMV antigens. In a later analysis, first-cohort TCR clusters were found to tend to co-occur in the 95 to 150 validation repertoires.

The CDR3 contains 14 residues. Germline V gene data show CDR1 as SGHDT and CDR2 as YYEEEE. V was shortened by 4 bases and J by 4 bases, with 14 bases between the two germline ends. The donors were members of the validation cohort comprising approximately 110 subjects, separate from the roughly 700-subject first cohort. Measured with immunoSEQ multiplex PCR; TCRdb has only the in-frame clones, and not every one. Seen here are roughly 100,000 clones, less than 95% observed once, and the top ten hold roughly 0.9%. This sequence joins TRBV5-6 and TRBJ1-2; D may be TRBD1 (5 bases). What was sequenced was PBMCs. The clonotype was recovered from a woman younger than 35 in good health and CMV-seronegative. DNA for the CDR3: TGTGCCAGCAGCCATTCGGACACCGTCTATGGCTACACCTTC. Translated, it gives CASSHSDTVYGYTF.